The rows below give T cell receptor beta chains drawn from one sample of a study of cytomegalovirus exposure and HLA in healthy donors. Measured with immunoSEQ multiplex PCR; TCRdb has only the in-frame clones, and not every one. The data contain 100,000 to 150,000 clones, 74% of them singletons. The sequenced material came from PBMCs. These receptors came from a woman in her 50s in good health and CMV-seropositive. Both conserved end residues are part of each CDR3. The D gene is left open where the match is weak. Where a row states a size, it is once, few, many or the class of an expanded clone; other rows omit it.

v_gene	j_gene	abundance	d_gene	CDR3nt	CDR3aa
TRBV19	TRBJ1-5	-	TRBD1	TGTGCCAGTAGTAAGCGACAGGGGAGGTTGCGCAATCAGCCCCAGCATTTT	CASSKRQGRLRNQPQHF
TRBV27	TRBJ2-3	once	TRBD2	TGTGCCAGCAGTTTTGGGGGGGCAGATACGCAGTATTTT	CASSFGGADTQYF
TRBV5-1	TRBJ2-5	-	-	TGCGCCAGCAGAATTGGTCAGGGCCCCCAAGAGACCCAGTACTTC	CASRIGQGPQETQYF
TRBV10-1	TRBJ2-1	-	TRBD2	TGCGCCAGCAGTGAACTAGCGGGGGGGAATGAGCAGTTCTTC	CASSELAGGNEQFF
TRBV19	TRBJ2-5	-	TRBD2	TGTGCCAGTAGTGAGACTAGCGGGGGGGCCTCCCAAGAGACCCAGTACTTC	CASSETSGGASQETQYF
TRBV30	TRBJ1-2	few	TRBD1	TGTGCCTGGAGATGGACAGGAAGCTATGGCTACACCTTC	CAWRWTGSYGYTF
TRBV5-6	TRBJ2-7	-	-	TGTGCCAGCAGCCGGACTCGGCTTGGGGAGCAGTACTTC	CASSRTRLGEQYF
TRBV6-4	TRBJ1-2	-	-	TGTGCCAGCAGTGAGGATCCCAGGGTCTATGGCTACACCTTC	CASSEDPRVYGYTF
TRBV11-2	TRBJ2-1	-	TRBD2	TGTGCCAGCAGCTTTAGCGGGGGGGCTGAGCAGTTCTTC	CASSFSGGAEQFF
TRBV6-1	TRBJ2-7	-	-	TGTGCCAGCAGTGAAGCAGCCCCCCTCTACGAGCAGTACTTC	CASSEAAPLYEQYF
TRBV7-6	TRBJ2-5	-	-	TGTGCCAGCAGCTTAGCTCCAGCCACTAGCATCGGAGAGACCCAGTACTTC	CASSLAPATSIGETQYF
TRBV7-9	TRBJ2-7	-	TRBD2	TGTGCCAGCAGCTTATACGCTAGCGGGGCGTACGAGCAGTACTTC	CASSLYASGAYEQYF
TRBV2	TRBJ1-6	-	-	TGTGCCAGCAGCCTACAGGGAGTCCCTAATTCACCCCTCCACTTT	CASSLQGVPNSPLHF
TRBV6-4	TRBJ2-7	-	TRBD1	TGTGCCAGCAGCGACAGGGGTAGGCACGAGCAGTACTTC	CASSDRGRHEQYF
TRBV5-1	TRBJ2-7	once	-	TGCGCCAGCAGCTTAACAGGGTTTAGGTCCTACGAGCAGTACTTC	CASSLTGFRSYEQYF
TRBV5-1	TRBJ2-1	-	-	TGCGCCAGCAGCCCACAGGGCGACAATGAGCAGTTCTTC	CASSPQGDNEQFF
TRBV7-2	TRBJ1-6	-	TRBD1	TGTGCCAGCAGCTTACCGGGACAGTACAATTCACCCCTCCACTTT	CASSLPGQYNSPLHF
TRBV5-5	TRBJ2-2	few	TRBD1	TGTGCCAGCAGCTTGTTTTGGACAGGGGTAGGCACCGGGGAGCTGTTTTTT	CASSLFWTGVGTGELFF
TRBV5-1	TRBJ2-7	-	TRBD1	TGCGCCAGCAGCTTGGCCTGGACAGGGGCCTACGAGCAGTACTTC	CASSLAWTGAYEQYF
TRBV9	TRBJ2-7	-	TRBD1	TGTGCCAGCAGCAAGGACAGGGGTTACGAGCAGTACTTC	CASSKDRGYEQYF
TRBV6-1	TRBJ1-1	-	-	TGTGCCAGCAGTGACCACGTCGCCAGGGCCACTGAAGCTTTCTTT	CASSDHVARATEAFF
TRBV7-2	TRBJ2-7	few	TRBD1	TGTGCCAGCAGCCCCGGGACAGGTTCCTACGAGCAGTACTTC	CASSPGTGSYEQYF
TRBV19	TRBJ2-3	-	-	TGTGCCAGTAGTCCTGCAGGGACAGATACGCAGTATTTT	CASSPAGTDTQYF
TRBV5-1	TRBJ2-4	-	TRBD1	TGCGCCAGCAGCCCTGGACAGGTGGACATTCAGTACTTC	CASSPGQVDIQYF
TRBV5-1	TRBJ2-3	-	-	TGCGCCAGCAGCTTAATCCTGGGAGGAGTTGATACGCAGTATTTT	CASSLILGGVDTQYF
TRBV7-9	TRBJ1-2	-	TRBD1	TGTGCCAGCAGCTTAGTTAGCCTGGGACAGGGGCCTAACTATGGCTACACCTTC	CASSLVSLGQGPNYGYTF
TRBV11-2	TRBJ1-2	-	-	TGTGCCAGCAGCTTAGGACAGCGCGGCTACACCTTC	CASSLGQRGYTF
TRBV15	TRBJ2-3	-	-	TGTGCCACCAGCAGAGCGGGGGCGCAGTATTTT	CATSRAGAQYF
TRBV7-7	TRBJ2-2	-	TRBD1	TGTGCCACTGACAGGGAATCGTCCGGGGAGCTGTTTTTT	CATDRESSGELFF
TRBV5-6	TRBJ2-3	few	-	TGTGCCAGCCTGGGGGGTCTCCCAGATACGCAGTATTTT	CASLGGLPDTQYF
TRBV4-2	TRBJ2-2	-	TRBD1	TGTGCCAGCAGCCAAGGGCCGGGACAGGGGGGTACCGGGGAGCTGTTTTTT	CASSQGPGQGGTGELFF
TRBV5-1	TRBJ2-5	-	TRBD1	TGCGCCAGCAGCTTGAGGGGGGACAGGGCACAAGAGACCCAGTACTTC	CASSLRGDRAQETQYF
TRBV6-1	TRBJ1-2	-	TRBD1	TGTGCCAGCAGGCGACAGGGGGTGGGCTACACCTTC	CASRRQGVGYTF